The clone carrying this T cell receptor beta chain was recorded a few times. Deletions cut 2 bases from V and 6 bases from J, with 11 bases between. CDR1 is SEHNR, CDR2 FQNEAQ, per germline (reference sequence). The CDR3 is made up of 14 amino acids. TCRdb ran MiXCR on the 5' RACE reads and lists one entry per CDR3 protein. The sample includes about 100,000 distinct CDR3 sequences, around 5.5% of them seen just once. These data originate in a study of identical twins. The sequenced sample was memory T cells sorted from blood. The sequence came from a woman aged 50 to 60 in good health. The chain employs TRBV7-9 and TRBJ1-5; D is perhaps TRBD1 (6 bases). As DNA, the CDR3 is TGTGCCAGCAGCTTACCAGGGGCGGGTCAGCCCCAGCATTTT. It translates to CASSLPGAGQPQHF.